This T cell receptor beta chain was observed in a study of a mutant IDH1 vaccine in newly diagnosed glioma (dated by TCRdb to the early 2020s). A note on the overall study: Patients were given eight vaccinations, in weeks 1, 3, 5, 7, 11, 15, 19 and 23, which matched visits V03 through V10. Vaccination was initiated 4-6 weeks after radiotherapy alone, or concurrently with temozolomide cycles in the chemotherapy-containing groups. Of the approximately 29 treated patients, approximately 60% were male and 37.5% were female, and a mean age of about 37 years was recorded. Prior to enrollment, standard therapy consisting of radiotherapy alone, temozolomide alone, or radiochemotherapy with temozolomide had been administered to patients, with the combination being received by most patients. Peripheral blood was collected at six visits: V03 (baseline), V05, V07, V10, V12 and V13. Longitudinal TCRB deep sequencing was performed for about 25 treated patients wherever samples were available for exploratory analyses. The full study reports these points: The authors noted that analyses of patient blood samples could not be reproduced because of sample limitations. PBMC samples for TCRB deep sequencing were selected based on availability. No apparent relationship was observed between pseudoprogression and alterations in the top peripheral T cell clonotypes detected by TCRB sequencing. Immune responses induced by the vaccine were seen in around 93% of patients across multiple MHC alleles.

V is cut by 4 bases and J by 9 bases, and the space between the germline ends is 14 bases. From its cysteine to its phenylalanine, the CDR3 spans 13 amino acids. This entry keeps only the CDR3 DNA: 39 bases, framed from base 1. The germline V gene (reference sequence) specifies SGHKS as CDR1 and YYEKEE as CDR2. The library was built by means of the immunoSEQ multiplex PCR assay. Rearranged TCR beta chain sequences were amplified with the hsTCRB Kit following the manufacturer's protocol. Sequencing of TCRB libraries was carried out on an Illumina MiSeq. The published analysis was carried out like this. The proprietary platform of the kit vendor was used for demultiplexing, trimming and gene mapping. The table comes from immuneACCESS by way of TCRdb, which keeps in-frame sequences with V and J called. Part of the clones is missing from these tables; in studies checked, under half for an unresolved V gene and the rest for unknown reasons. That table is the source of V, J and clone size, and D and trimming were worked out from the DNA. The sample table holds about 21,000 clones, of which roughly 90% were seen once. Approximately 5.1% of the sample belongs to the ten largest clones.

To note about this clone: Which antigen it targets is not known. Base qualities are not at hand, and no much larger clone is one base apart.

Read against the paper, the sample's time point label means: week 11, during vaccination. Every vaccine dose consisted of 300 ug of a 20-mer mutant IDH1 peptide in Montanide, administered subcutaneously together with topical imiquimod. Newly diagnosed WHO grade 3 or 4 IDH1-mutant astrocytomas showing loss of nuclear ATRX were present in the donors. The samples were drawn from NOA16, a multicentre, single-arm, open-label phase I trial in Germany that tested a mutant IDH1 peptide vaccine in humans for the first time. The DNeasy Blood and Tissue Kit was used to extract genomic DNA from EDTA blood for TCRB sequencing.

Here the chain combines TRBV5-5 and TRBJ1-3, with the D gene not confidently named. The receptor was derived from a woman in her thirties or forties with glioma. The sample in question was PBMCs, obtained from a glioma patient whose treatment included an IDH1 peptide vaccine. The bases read TGTGCCAGCAGCCACGAAGTCCCTGGCACCATATATTTT. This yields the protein CASSHEVPGTIYF. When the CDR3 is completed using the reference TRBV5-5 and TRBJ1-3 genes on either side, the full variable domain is DAGVTQSPTHLIKTRGQQVTLRCSPISGHKSVSWYQQVLGQGPQFIFQYYEKEERGRGNFPDRFSARQFPNYSSELNVNALLLGDSALYLCASSHEVPGTIYFGEGSWLTVV.